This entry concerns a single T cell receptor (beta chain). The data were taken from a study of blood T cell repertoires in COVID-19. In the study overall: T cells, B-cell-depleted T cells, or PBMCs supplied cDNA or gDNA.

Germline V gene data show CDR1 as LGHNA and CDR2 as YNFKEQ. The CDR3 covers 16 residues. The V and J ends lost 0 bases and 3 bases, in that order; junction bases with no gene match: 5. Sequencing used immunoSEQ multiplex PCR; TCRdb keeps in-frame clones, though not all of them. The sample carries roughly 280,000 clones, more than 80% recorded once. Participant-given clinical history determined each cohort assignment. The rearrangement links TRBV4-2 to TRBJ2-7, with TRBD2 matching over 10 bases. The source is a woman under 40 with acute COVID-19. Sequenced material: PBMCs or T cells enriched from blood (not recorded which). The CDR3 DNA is TGTGCCAGCAGCCAAGATAATCTAGCGGGAGTCTACGAGCAGTACTTC. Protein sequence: CASSQDNLAGVYEQYF.